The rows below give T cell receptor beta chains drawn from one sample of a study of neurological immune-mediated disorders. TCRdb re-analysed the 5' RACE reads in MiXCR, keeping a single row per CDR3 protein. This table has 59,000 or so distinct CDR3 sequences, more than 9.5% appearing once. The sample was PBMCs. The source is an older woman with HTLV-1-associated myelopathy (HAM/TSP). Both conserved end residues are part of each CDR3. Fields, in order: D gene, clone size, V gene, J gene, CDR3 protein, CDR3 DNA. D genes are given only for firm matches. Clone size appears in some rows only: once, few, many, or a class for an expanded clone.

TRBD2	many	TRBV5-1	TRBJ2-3	CASSLDPGGRDTQYF	TGCGCCAGCAGCTTGGATCCGGGAGGGCGAGATACGCAGTATTTT
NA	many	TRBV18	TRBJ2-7	CASSPGETHHYEQYF	TGTGCCAGCTCACCAGGGGAGACGCATCACTACGAGCAGTACTTC
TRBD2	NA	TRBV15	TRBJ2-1	CATSRDRGGRSGNEQFF	TGTGCCACCAGCAGAGATCGTGGCGGGAGGTCTGGGAATGAGCAGTTCTTC
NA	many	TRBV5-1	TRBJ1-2	CASSLGGRPIDGYTF	TGCGCCAGCAGCTTGGGGGGGCGACCCATTGATGGCTACACCTTC
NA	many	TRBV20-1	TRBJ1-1	CSVVRTMNTEAFF	TGCAGTGTTGTCAGGACTATGAACACTGAAGCTTTCTTT
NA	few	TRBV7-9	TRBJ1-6	CASRGSYNSPLHF	TGTGCCAGCCGGGGCTCCTATAATTCACCCCTCCACTTT
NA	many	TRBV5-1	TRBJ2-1	CASSFSLVGNEQFF	TGCGCCAGCAGCTTTTCGCTAGTGGGCAATGAGCAGTTCTTC
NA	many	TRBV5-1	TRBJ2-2	CASSFQQGNTGELFF	TGCGCCAGCAGCTTCCAACAGGGGAACACCGGGGAGCTGTTTTTT
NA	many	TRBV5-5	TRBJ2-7	CASSSVGGYPYEQYF	TGTGCCAGCAGCTCCGTCGGAGGCTACCCCTACGAGCAGTACTTC
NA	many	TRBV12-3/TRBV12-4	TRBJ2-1	CASSADNEQFF	TGTGCCAGCAGTGCCGACAATGAGCAGTTCTTC
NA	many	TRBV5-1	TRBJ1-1	CASSSSGGTEAFF	TGCGCCAGCAGCTCCAGCGGGGGGACTGAAGCTTTCTTT
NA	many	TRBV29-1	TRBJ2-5	CSVDNGKETQYF	TGCAGCGTTGATAACGGGAAAGAGACCCAGTACTTC
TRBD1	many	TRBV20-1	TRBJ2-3	CSARTGGSTDTQYF	TGCAGTGCCAGAACAGGGGGGAGCACAGATACGCAGTATTTT
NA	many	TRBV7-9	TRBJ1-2	CASSSPGGQTSQGTF	TGTGCCAGCAGCTCACCCGGAGGACAGACTTCCCAGGGCACCTTC
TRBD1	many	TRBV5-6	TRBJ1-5	CASSLGWDRGDQPQHF	TGTGCCAGCAGCTTAGGATGGGACAGGGGCGATCAGCCCCAGCATTTT
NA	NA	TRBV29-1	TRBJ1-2	CSIVARADGYTF	TGTAGCATTGTGGCCCGCGCTGATGGCTACACCTTC
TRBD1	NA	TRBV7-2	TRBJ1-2	CASSLEAGTGKSYGYTF	TGTGCCAGCAGCTTGGAAGCCGGGACAGGGAAAAGCTATGGCTACACCTTC
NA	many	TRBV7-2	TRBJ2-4	CASSNTGLAKNIQYF	TGTGCCAGCAGCAACACAGGACTAGCCAAAAACATTCAGTACTTC
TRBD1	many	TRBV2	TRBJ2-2	CASSESGTGITGELFF	TGTGCCAGCAGTGAATCTGGGACAGGGATCACCGGGGAGCTGTTTTTT
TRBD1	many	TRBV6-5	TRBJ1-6	CASARGGNSYNSPLHF	TGTGCCAGCGCGAGAGGGGGCAACTCCTATAATTCACCCCTCCACTTT
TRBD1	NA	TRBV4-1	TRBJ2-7	CVSSQVTGWDEQYF	TGCGTCAGCAGCCAGGTGACAGGGTGGGACGAGCAGTACTTC
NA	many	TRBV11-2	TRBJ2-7	CASSLAPGNEQYF	TGTGCCAGCAGCTTAGCGCCCGGGAACGAGCAGTACTTC
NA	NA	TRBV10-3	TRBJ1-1	CAISESTRWSEAFF	TGTGCCATCAGTGAGTCGACCAGGTGGTCTGAAGCTTTCTTT
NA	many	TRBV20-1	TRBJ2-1	CSATGENEQFF	TGCAGTGCTACAGGAGAGAATGAGCAGTTCTTC
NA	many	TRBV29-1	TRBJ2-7	CSVNRDPQEQYF	TGCAGCGTAAACCGGGACCCCCAGGAGCAGTACTTC
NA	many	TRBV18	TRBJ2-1	CASSPTGPNEQFF	TGTGCCAGCTCACCAACTGGACCCAATGAGCAGTTCTTC
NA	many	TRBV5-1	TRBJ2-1	CASSLTRGAYNEQFF	TGCGCCAGCAGCTTAACTAGAGGGGCCTACAATGAGCAGTTCTTC
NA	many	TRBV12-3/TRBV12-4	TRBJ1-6	CASSNRVSANSPLHF	TGTGCCAGCAGCAATAGGGTCAGTGCAAATTCACCCCTCCACTTT
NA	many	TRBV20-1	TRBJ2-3	CSARESGNTDTQYF	TGCAGTGCTAGAGAGAGCGGAAACACAGATACGCAGTATTTT
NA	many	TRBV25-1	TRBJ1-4	CASSESAGYNEKLFF	TGTGCCAGCAGTGAGTCGGCGGGCTATAATGAAAAACTGTTTTTT
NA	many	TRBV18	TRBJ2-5	CASSPQLEGETQYF	TGTGCCAGCTCACCACAGTTGGAGGGGGAGACCCAGTACTTC
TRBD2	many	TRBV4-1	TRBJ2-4	CASSQPREGPPKNIQYF	TGCGCCAGCAGCCAACCGCGGGAGGGCCCTCCCAAAAACATTCAGTACTTC
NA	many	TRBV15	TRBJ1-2	CATSRDRGTGSYGYTF	TGTGCCACCAGCAGAGATCGAGGGACGGGCAGCTATGGCTACACCTTC
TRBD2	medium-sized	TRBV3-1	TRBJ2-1	CASSRLSGGGNEQFF	TGTGCCAGCAGTCGACTTAGCGGGGGAGGAAATGAGCAGTTCTTC
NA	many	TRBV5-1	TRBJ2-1	CASSLQSPRGSNEQFF	TGCGCCAGCAGCTTGCAATCCCCAAGAGGGTCTAATGAGCAGTTCTTC
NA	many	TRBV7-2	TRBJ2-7	CASSLDSGTYEQYF	TGTGCCAGCAGCTTAGATAGCGGAACCTACGAGCAGTACTTC
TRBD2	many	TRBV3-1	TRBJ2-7	CASSQALAGVYEQYF	TGTGCCAGCAGCCAAGCACTAGCGGGAGTCTACGAGCAGTACTTC
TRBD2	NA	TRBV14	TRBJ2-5	CASSQVSGRAETQYF	TGTGCCAGCAGCCAAGTTAGCGGGAGGGCAGAGACCCAGTACTTC
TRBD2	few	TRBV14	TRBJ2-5	CASSRSSGSVETQYF	TGTGCCAGCAGCCGGAGTAGCGGGAGTGTGGAGACCCAGTACTTC
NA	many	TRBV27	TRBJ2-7	CASSLIGGEQYF	TGTGCCAGCAGTTTAATAGGGGGCGAGCAGTACTTC
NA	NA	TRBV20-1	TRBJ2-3	CSARDPGGSTQYF	TGCAGTGCTAGAGATCCAGGGGGGAGTACGCAGTATTTT
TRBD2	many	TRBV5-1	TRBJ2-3	CASSAWTSGTTDTQYF	TGCGCCAGCAGCGCCTGGACTAGCGGGACCACAGATACGCAGTATTTT
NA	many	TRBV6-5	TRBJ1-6	CASSLGDSRDNSPLHF	TGTGCCAGCAGTTTAGGGGACTCCCGGGACAATTCACCCCTCCACTTT
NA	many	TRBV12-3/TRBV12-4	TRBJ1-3	CASNPSGNTIYF	TGTGCCAGCAACCCCTCTGGAAACACCATATATTTT
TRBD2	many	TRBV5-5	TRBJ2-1	CASSWTSLSAGEQFF	TGTGCCAGCAGCTGGACTAGTCTCTCCGCCGGTGAGCAGTTCTTC
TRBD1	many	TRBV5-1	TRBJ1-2	CASSLDPGTGNYGYTF	TGCGCCAGCAGCTTGGACCCCGGGACAGGGAACTATGGCTACACCTTC
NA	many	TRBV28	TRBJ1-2	CASSPLDGGYGYTF	TGTGCCAGCAGCCCGTTGGATGGTGGCTATGGCTACACCTTC
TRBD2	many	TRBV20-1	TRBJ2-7	CSARDLSSGRDYEQYF	TGCAGTGCTAGAGACCTTTCTAGCGGGAGAGACTACGAGCAGTACTTC
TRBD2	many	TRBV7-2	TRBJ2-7	CATAKAGAYEQYF	TGTGCCACCGCCAAAGCGGGAGCCTACGAGCAGTACTTC
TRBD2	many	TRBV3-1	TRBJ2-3	CASSQTYSGSGTDTQYF	TGTGCCAGCAGCCAAACATATAGCGGGAGTGGCACAGATACGCAGTATTTT
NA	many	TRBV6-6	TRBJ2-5	CASSPRWGQKETQYF	TGTGCCAGCAGTCCCCGCTGGGGGCAGAAGGAGACCCAGTACTTC
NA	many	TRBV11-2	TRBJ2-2	CASSPPFTGELFF	TGTGCCAGCAGCCCCCCTTTTACCGGGGAGCTGTTTTTT
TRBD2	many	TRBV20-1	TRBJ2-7	CSVQTSATYEQYF	TGCAGTGTTCAGACTAGCGCCACCTACGAGCAGTACTTC